These 27 T cell receptor beta chains were all obtained from the same sample, sequenced in a study of identical twins. One entry per CDR3 protein, called by TCRdb with MiXCR from the 5' RACE reads. The table lists under 900,000 distinct CDR3 sequences, 15% to 20% of them singletons. These records were also assigned to another study, of T cells expressing NK-cell markers.

Sequencing used PBMCs. The receptor source for this set is a woman aged 18-29 years in good health.

The chain has TRBV6-5 and TRBJ1-3, with no clear D. The germline V gene has CDR1 MNHEY and CDR2 SVGAGI. Trimming took 1 base from V and 0 from J, leaving 13 bases between them. The CDR3 is 17 amino acids. The CDR3, as DNA: TGTGCCAGCAGTTACTTCTTCACGGCCAGCTCTGGAAACACCATATATTTT. Amino acids: CASSYFFTASSGNTIYF.

The chain combines TRBV7-2 with TRBJ1-1; a possible D gene is TRBD1 (6 bases). Germline V CDR1 and CDR2: SGHTA, FQGNSA. V lost 0 bases to trimming and J lost 0 bases, with 8 bases between them. CDR3 length: 15 amino acids. CDR3 nucleotides: TGTGCCAGCAGCTTAGCGCAGGGGATGAACACTGAAGCTTTCTTT. Protein: CASSLAQGMNTEAFF.

The chain employs TRBV27 and TRBJ1-2; 9 bases agree with TRBD1. The CDR3 is 14 residues long. Germline CDR1 is MNHEY and CDR2 is SMNVEV (reference sequence). The J segment lost 8 bases and the V segment lost 5 bases, leaving 9 bases of the junction unmatched. Here the CDR3 reads CASSASGTGKGYTF. The DNA of the CDR3 is TGTGCCAGCAGTGCTTCCGGGACAGGGAAGGGCTACACCTTC.

V is TRBV27 and J is TRBJ2-3; D unresolved. Trimming cost V 8 bases and J 0 bases, with 3 bases left between them. The CDR3 length is 11 residues. Germline CDR1 is MNHEY and CDR2 is SMNVEV (reference sequence). The CDR3 nucleotides read TGTGCCAGCGCTAGCACAGATACGCAGTATTTT. Translation: CASASTDTQYF.

This sequence joins TRBV5-1 and TRBJ1-1; no firm D call. This CDR3 comprises 13 residues. The germline V gene has CDR1 SGHRS and CDR2 YFSETQ. V was pared by 6 bases and J by 1 base, with 10 bases between. The CDR3 DNA reads as TGCGCCAGCAAGGGAGCAGGGAACACTGAAGCTTTCTTT. Its translation is CASKGAGNTEAFF.

The sample holds a few counts of this clonotype. The V and J genes are TRBV5-1 and TRBJ1-1; D is possibly TRBD1 (5 bases). Per the germline V gene, CDR1 is SGHRS and CDR2 is YFSETQ. The ends were cut back, 4 bases at V and 0 bases at J, with 22 bases in the middle. The CDR3 totals 18 residues. CDR3 sequence reads: CASSPRGQGRGMNTEAFF. The CDR3, as DNA: TGCGCCAGCAGCCCGCGGGGCCAGGGAAGGGGCATGAACACTGAAGCTTTCTTT.

This rearrangement joins TRBV29-1 to TRBJ2-7; D remains unclear. The length of the CDR3 is 13 residues. The V end lost 6 bases, the J end lost 1 base, and 13 bases lay between the germline ends. The germline CDR1 and CDR2 sequences are SQVTM and ANQGSEA. Here the CDR3 DNA reads TGCAGCGTCAGTGTCTCTAGGTCCTACGAGCAGTACTTC. It is translated as CSVSVSRSYEQYF.

This clonotype was detected only a few times. This chain links TRBV12-3 or TRBV12-4 with TRBJ2-5; tentatively, D is TRBD1 (6 bases). V shed 6 bases and J shed 2 bases, with 13 bases lying between them. The CDR3 spans 14 residues. CDR3 sequence: CASSPIRGQETQYF. The CDR3 DNA reads as TGTGCCAGCAGCCCTATCAGGGGACAAGAGACCCAGTACTTC.

In this sample, this clonotype turned up many times. This chain connects TRBV12-3 or TRBV12-4 to TRBJ1-2, with D possibly TRBD1 on 5 matching bases. Between the trimmed V and J ends, which lost 5 bases and 5 bases, there was a span of 12 bases. The CDR3 is made up of 13 amino acids. For the CDR3, the DNA is TGTGCCAGCAGTCTCCGGGACGGTTATGGCTACACCTTC. Translated, it gives CASSLRDGYGYTF.

This clonotype was found many times. The chain recombines TRBV14 with TRBJ2-7, with unresolved D. The end of the DNA fits TRBJ2-5 better, so the J call may be wrong. The CDR3 length is 11 residues. Looked up from germline, CDR1 is SGHDN and CDR2 is FVKESK. The CDR3 DNA reads TGTGCCAGCAGCCAAGAAAGGACCCAGTACTTC. It is translated as CASSQERTQYF.

This rearrangement joins TRBV5-1 to TRBJ2-7, with 8 bases identical to TRBD1. J lost 2 bases, V lost 1 base, and 5 bases had no gene match. In germline, CDR1 is SGHRS, CDR2 YFSETQ. The CDR3 extends over 15 amino acids. Here the CDR3 DNA reads TGCGCCAGCAGCTTGCGAGGACAGGGCCCCTACGAGCAGTACTTC. It yields the protein CASSLRGQGPYEQYF.

This chain links TRBV18 with TRBJ2-7, with D maybe TRBD2 (6 bases). V was shortened by 2 bases and J by 0 bases, with 8 bases between the two germline ends. In germline, CDR1 is KGHSH, CDR2 LQKENI. CDR3 length equals 14 residues. The CDR3 DNA sequence: TGTGCCAGCTCACCAGCGGAGGGCTCCTACGAGCAGTACTTC. Amino acids: CASSPAEGSYEQYF.

The chain has TRBV6-5 and TRBJ2-7, with TRBD2 matching over 7 bases. Germline CDR1 MNHEY, CDR2 SVGAGI. The CDR3 contains 14 residues. V shed 2 bases, J shed 2 bases, and the junction held 3 bases outside the gene matches. The CDR3 region has the DNA TGTGCCAGCAGTTACAGGGAGGGAGCCTACGAGCAGTACTTC. Protein: CASSYREGAYEQYF.

J is TRBJ2-7 and V is TRBV3-1; D possibly corresponds to TRBD2 (5 bases). Germline V lookup: CDR1 LGHDT, CDR2 YNNKEL (reference sequence). CDR3 size: 14 residues. Trimming shortened V by 3 bases and J by 5 bases, and 14 bases separated the two germline ends. This CDR3 reads CASSHSTEVHEQYF. DNA for the CDR3: TGTGCCAGCAGCCACAGTACGGAGGTCCACGAGCAGTACTTC.

This clonotype has more than one count but fewer than ten. The V and J genes are TRBV6-1 and TRBJ2-5; weak D call: TRBD1 (6 bases). This CDR3 contains 13 residues. CDR1 is MNHNS and CDR2 is SASEGT in the germline V gene. V gave up 6 bases and J gave up 3 bases, with 11 bases separating them. Here the CDR3 DNA reads TGTGCCAGCAGGGTACCAGGGGAAGAGACCCAGTACTTC. Translation: CASRVPGEETQYF.

The genes are TRBV7-2 and TRBJ2-3; 9 bases map to TRBD1. In germline, CDR1 is SGHTA, CDR2 FQGNSA. The ends lost 5 bases at V and 2 bases at J; junction bases unmatched: 8. This CDR3 contains 16 residues. CDR3 amino acids: CASSQLQGAFTDTQYF. The DNA for the CDR3 is TGTGCCAGCAGCCAACTACAGGGGGCGTTCACAGATACGCAGTATTTT.

The chain joins TRBV4-3 to TRBJ1-3, with D unresolved. CDR3 length equals 15 residues. V was pared by 0 bases and J by 0 bases, with 6 bases between. Germline loops: CDR1 LGHNA, CDR2 YSLEER. CDR3 amino acids: CASSQDKNSGNTIYF. Written as DNA, the CDR3 is TGCGCCAGCAGCCAAGATAAAAACTCTGGAAACACCATATATTTT.

This clonotype was seen a few times. The rearrangement links TRBV6-1 to TRBJ2-2; 7 bases line up with TRBD2. This CDR3 has 16 residues. Germline V CDR1 and CDR2: MNHNS, SASEGT. J lost 3 bases, V lost 5 bases, and 9 bases had no gene match. The CDR3 region has the DNA TGTGCCAGCAGTCCCACGGGCGGGAGATACACCGGGGAGCTGTTTTTT. The encoded protein is CASSPTGGRYTGELFF.

This clonotype was observed a few times. The chain couples TRBV20-1 to TRBJ1-1; D remains unclear. The CDR3 covers 13 residues. Germline-derived CDR1 and CDR2 are DFQATT and SNEGSKA (reference sequence). The CDR3 DNA sequence: TGCAGGATCTCGAGGCACATGAACACTGAAGCTTTCTTT. Translating it yields CRISRHMNTEAFF.

The chain uses TRBV6-5 and TRBJ2-5; D is tentatively TRBD1 or TRBD2 (7 bases each). With 10 bases removed from V and 5 bases from J, the gap between germline ends came to 14 bases. The CDR3 runs to 12 residues. Germline V lookup: CDR1 MNHEY, CDR2 SVGAGI. This chain's CDR3 is CATQGGGETQYF. For the CDR3, the DNA is TGTGCCACCCAGGGGGGGGGTGAGACCCAGTACTTC.

At least ten counts were recorded for this clonotype. This chain joins TRBV5-1 and TRBJ2-2; D is ambiguous. CDR1 is SGHRS, CDR2 YFSETQ, per germline. Between the trimmed V and J ends, which lost 5 bases and 1 base, there was a span of 15 bases. This CDR3 is 16 amino acids long. The CDR3 coding sequence is TGCGCCAGCAGTGTTCGCGGCGGATTGAACACCGGGGAGCTGTTTTTT. It is translated as CASSVRGGLNTGELFF.

This clonotype turned up a few times. The V call is TRBV20-1, the J call TRBJ2-7, with a weak D call TRBD2 (6 bases). V was cut by 5 bases and J by 2 bases, with 16 bases left in between. The CDR3 has 14 amino acids. Germline loops: CDR1 DFQATT, CDR2 SNEGSKA (reference sequence). The CDR3 DNA sequence: TGCAGTGCTTTGAAGGGACTCGACCCCTACGAGCAGTACTTC. Its translation: CSALKGLDPYEQYF.

For the CDR3, the DNA is TGCAGTGCTCCTGGGACTAGCGCGAGTGAGCAGTTCTTC. Translation gives CSAPGTSASEQFF. This chain connects TRBV20-1 to TRBJ2-1, with 10 nucleotides matching TRBD2. In germline, CDR1 is DFQATT, CDR2 SNEGSKA (reference sequence). V gave up 5 bases and J gave up 9 bases; unmatched junction bases: 7. This CDR3 contains 13 residues.

The chain employs TRBV29-1 and TRBJ1-2; no clear D. The V gene's germline CDR1 is SQVTM and CDR2 ANQGSEA. The CDR3 has 12 amino acids. The ends were cut back, 5 bases at V and 8 bases at J, with 15 bases in the middle. This chain's CDR3 is CSVYLSLWGYTF. The CDR3 region has the DNA TGCAGCGTTTACTTGTCCCTATGGGGCTACACCTTC.

This chain links TRBV11-2 with TRBJ2-1, with TRBD2 matching 12 bases. CDR1 is SGHAT and CDR2 is FQNNGV in the germline V gene. The V segment lost 3 bases and the J segment 4 bases; nucleotides outside the gene matches: 7. This CDR3 comprises 17 residues. In nucleotides, the CDR3 is TGTGCCAGCAGCTTGACCCGGACTAGCGGGACATACAATGAGCAGTTCTTC. It yields the protein CASSLTRTSGTYNEQFF.

The V gene is TRBV20-1, the J gene TRBJ2-1; D is undetermined. V was trimmed by 7 bases and J by 1 base, leaving 11 bases between them. The germline V gene has CDR1 DFQATT and CDR2 SNEGSKA (reference sequence). This CDR3 contains 13 residues. Here the CDR3 reads CSGVGSSYNEQFF. The CDR3 DNA sequence: TGCAGTGGAGTAGGGTCTTCCTACAATGAGCAGTTCTTC.

This clonotype was seen only a few times. This chain uses TRBV12-3 or TRBV12-4 with TRBJ1-1; TRBD1 might be the D (5 bases). Trimming shortened V by 3 bases and J by 6 bases, and 8 bases separated the two germline ends. This CDR3 is 12 amino acids long. The chain's CDR3 is CASSLGRPEAFF. As DNA, the CDR3 is TGTGCCAGCAGTTTGGGACGACCTGAAGCTTTCTTT.